Below are 22 T cell receptor beta chains sequenced from a single sample in a study of blood T cells in healthy people across ages. Using a J-beta primer mix together with a sample-barcoded 5' primer, a second PCR was run for roughly 7 to 12 cycles. TCRdb fed the 5' RACE reads into MiXCR, producing one record per CDR3 protein. In the table there are around 1,000,000 distinct CDR3 sequences, around two fifths of which are singletons. The sample was blood. The receptors were sampled from a man younger than 30 in good health.

The chain links TRBV12-3 or TRBV12-4 to TRBJ1-5; D uncertain. V was shortened by 2 bases and J by 3 bases, with 8 bases between the two germline ends. The CDR3 extends over 14 amino acids. The CDR3 DNA is TGTGCCAGCAGTTTAAACTCTTTCAATCAGCCCCAGCATTTT. It translates to CASSLNSFNQPQHF.

This sequence joins TRBV9 and TRBJ1-1, with D possibly being TRBD1 (5 bases). The V end was cut by 0 bases, the J end by 4 bases, with 13 bases between. This CDR3 comprises 15 residues. In germline, CDR1 is SGDLS, CDR2 YYNGEE. The CDR3 reads CASSVEGWGSTEAFF. CDR3 DNA: TGTGCCAGCAGCGTAGAGGGTTGGGGCAGCACTGAAGCTTTCTTT.

This rearrangement joins TRBV7-2 to TRBJ2-3, with D unresolved. Germline values: CDR1 SGHTA, CDR2 FQGNSA. There are 15 residues in the CDR3. The ends were cut back, 5 bases at V and 2 bases at J, with 14 bases in the middle. CDR3 bases: TGTGCCAGCAGCCTCGAGGTTAAGGACACAGATACGCAGTATTTT. This codes for CASSLEVKDTDTQYF.

This clonotype occurred many times. The V and J genes are TRBV13 and TRBJ1-2; 7 nucleotides line up with TRBD1. CDR3 length: 15 residues. CDR1 is PRHDT, CDR2 FYEKMQ, per germline (reference sequence). The junction had 3 bases not matched to a gene; V was cut back by 2 bases and J by 0 bases. CDR3 region: CASSLQGGSNYGYTF. In DNA, the CDR3 is TGTGCCAGCAGCTTACAGGGGGGATCTAACTATGGCTACACCTTC.

The chain uses TRBV29-1 and TRBJ2-7, with TRBD2 matching 10 bases. The CDR3 has 16 amino acids. The germline V gene has CDR1 SQVTM and CDR2 ANQGSEA. With V trimmed by 4 bases and J by 0 bases, 9 bases remained unmatched. The CDR3, as DNA: TGCAGCGTTGTCATGTTGAGCGGGAGGGGCTCCTACGAGCAGTACTTC. Its protein product is CSVVMLSGRGSYEQYF.

This chain uses TRBV7-2 with TRBJ2-3, with a possible D match to TRBD2 (7 bases). The CDR3 contains 18 residues. The germline gives CDR1 SGHTA, CDR2 FQGNSA. V lost 3 bases and J 1 base, leaving 20 bases between the germline ends. CDR3 in amino acids: CASSLTPPRGARTDTQYF. The CDR3 DNA follows: TGTGCCAGCAGCTTGACACCACCCCGGGGGGCGCGCACAGATACGCAGTATTTT.

This clonotype has a handful of counts. The V gene is TRBV4-3, the J gene TRBJ1-2, with 11 bases matching TRBD1. Germline CDR1 reads LGHNA; CDR2 reads YSLEER. The CDR3 length is 18 residues. The J segment lost 3 bases and the V segment lost 0 bases, leaving 9 bases of the junction unmatched. The CDR3 protein is CASSQEGQGAHAYYGYTF. The CDR3 region has the DNA TGCGCCAGCAGCCAAGAAGGACAGGGGGCGCATGCTTACTATGGCTACACCTTC.

This clonotype occurred many times. The chain combines TRBV3-1 with TRBJ2-3, with 9 bases identical to TRBD2. CDR1 and CDR2 from the germline V gene are LGHDT and YNNKEL (reference sequence). The trim removed 1 base at V and 1 base at J, leaving 3 bases unmatched. The CDR3 extends over 16 amino acids. Here the CDR3 reads CASSQGPSGGTDTQYF. The CDR3 nucleotides are TGTGCCAGCAGCCAAGGCCCTAGCGGGGGCACAGATACGCAGTATTTT.

This clonotype was observed a handful of times. This chain joins TRBV28 and TRBJ1-2; D unresolved. Per germline, CDR1 MDHEN and CDR2 SYDVKM. Deletions cut 5 bases from V and 1 base from J, with 17 bases between. This CDR3 has 16 amino acids. The CDR3 reads CASSPPSGRLNYGYTF. CDR3 coding DNA: TGTGCCAGCAGTCCGCCTTCGGGGAGACTTAACTATGGCTACACCTTC.

The genes are TRBV5-1 and TRBJ1-1; D is uncertain. CDR3 size: 13 residues. Looked up from germline, CDR1 is SGHRS and CDR2 is YFSETQ. The V end was cut by 1 base, the J end by 5 bases, with 9 bases between. CDR3 sequence: CASSLNLRTEAFF. The CDR3 coding sequence is TGCGCCAGCAGCTTGAATTTGAGAACTGAAGCTTTCTTT.

J is TRBJ1-2 and V is TRBV20-1; no firm D call. The CDR3 has 12 residues. Trimming stripped 2 bases from V and 7 bases from J, with 11 bases between. The germline gives CDR1 DFQATT, CDR2 SNEGSKA (reference sequence). The CDR3 bases are TGCAGTGCTAGACTTCAGGATGCTGGCTACACCTTC. The encoded protein is CSARLQDAGYTF.

This chain uses TRBV20-1 with TRBJ1-5; TRBD1 aligns across 7 bases. The CDR3 contains 14 residues. The germline V gene encodes CDR1 DFQATT and CDR2 SNEGSKA (reference sequence). V lost 3 bases to trimming and J lost 5 bases; unmatched junction nucleotides: 7. DNA for the CDR3: TGCAGTGCTAGTAACAGGGGTAGGGATCAGCCCCAGCATTTT. It is translated as CSASNRGRDQPQHF.

For the CDR3, the DNA is TGCGCCAGCAGCCAAGCCCCATCAACAGTTAGCACAGATACGCAGTATTTT. It codes for CASSQAPSTVSTDTQYF. V is TRBV4-1 and J is TRBJ2-3; the D is unclear. V was trimmed by 1 base and J by 0 bases, leaving 14 bases between them. Germline CDR1 MGHRA, CDR2 YSYEKL. The length of the CDR3 is 17 residues.

This clonotype was found a few times. The chain carries TRBV7-8 and TRBJ2-7; D may correspond to TRBD1 or TRBD2 (5 bases each). The CDR3 covers 14 residues. Germline CDR1 and CDR2: SGHVS and FQNEAQ. Trimming pared 1 base from V and 7 bases from J, leaving 14 bases between. The CDR3 nucleotides read TGTGCCAGCAGCTTAGTGGGGGAGTACAATGAGCAGTACTTC. It codes for CASSLVGEYNEQYF.

The chain carries TRBV7-9 and TRBJ2-1; D is undetermined. The end of the DNA aligns better with TRBJ2-7, so the J call may be wrong. Germline lookup yields CDR1 SEHNR and CDR2 FQNEAQ (reference sequence). This CDR3 region has 13 residues. CDR3 sequence (DNA): TGTGCCAGCAGCTTGGATGGGGTCAATGAGCAGTACTTC. This codes for CASSLDGVNEQYF.

The chain has TRBV5-1 and TRBJ2-3, with D perhaps TRBD2 (6 bases). The CDR3 runs to 11 residues. Germline loops: CDR1 SGHRS, CDR2 YFSETQ. Trimming took off 6 bases at V and 10 bases at J, with 12 bases between the two ends. The CDR3 DNA reads TGCGCCAGCAAAGAAACGGGAGCGCAGTATTTT. Encoded protein: CASKETGAQYF.

V gene TRBV29-1 combines with J gene TRBJ1-1, with D tentatively TRBD1 (5 bases). This CDR3 region has 14 residues. From germline, CDR1 is SQVTM and CDR2 ANQGSEA. Deletions cut 5 bases from V and 2 bases from J, with 15 bases between. The CDR3 bases are TGCAGCGTTTGGAGGGGCGAGGCTAACACTGAAGCTTTCTTT. This translates into CSVWRGEANTEAFF.

The rearrangement joins TRBV5-1 to TRBJ2-3, with D hard to call. The germline V gene has CDR1 SGHRS and CDR2 YFSETQ. The CDR3 covers 15 residues. The V end lost 4 bases, the J end lost 2 bases, and 14 bases lay between the germline ends. The CDR3 region is CASSPRRSSTDTQYF. The CDR3 DNA is TGCGCCAGCAGCCCAAGACGGAGTTCCACAGATACGCAGTATTTT.

In this sample, this clonotype turned up once. One junction end does not reproduce the germline sequence, and a read error may be involved. This chain joins TRBV12-3 or TRBV12-4 and TRBJ2-2, with D perhaps matching TRBD1 (6 bases). CDR3 length equals 14 residues. CDR3 nucleotides: TGTGCCAGCACAGGACAGAAAAACACCAGGGAGCTGTTTTTT. Its protein is CASTGQKNTRELFF.

This clonotype was observed a few times. This chain links TRBV27 with TRBJ2-5, with 8 bases that match TRBD1. Germline CDR1 is MNHEY and CDR2 is SMNVEV (reference sequence). Trimming at V came to 6 bases and at J to 12 bases, leaving 15 bases not matched to a gene. This CDR3 has 14 amino acids. CDR3 coding DNA: TGTGCCAGCAGCATAGGGACAGGTGAATCAATGAAGTACTTC. This translates into CASSIGTGESMKYF.

Only a few counts were recorded for this clonotype. The chain employs TRBV4-3 and TRBJ1-1; 8 bases map to TRBD1. V gave up 5 bases and J gave up 0 bases; unmatched junction bases: 11. The CDR3 spans 17 residues. Germline assignment: CDR1 LGHNA and CDR2 YSLEER. For the CDR3, the DNA is TGCGCCAGCAGCTGGGGGACAGGCCTTAAGATGAACACTGAAGCTTTCTTT. This translates into CASSWGTGLKMNTEAFF.

There are many counts of this clonotype. The J gene is TRBJ2-1, the V gene TRBV4-1; D possibly corresponds to TRBD1 (6 bases). The CDR3 is made up of 16 amino acids. Trimming removed 0 bases from V and 6 bases from J, with 15 bases in between. Germline loops: CDR1 MGHRA, CDR2 YSYEKL. The DNA for the CDR3 is TGCGCCAGCAGCCAAGAGGTTCAACAGGGCTTCAATGAGCAGTTCTTC. This sequence encodes CASSQEVQQGFNEQFF.